This T cell receptor beta chain was sequenced during a study of blood T cell repertoires in COVID-19. Authors' methods: From reference gene primer amplification, estimates of nucleated cell counts were derived. The method was immunoSEQ multiplex PCR; TCRdb's version includes in-frame clones alone and lacks a portion of them. V, J and clone size derive from that table, while D and trimming were established from the DNA sequence. Of tens of thousands of clones in the sample, around 89% were seen once. Cohorts were determined from participant-reported clinical history. The V gene's germline CDR1 is LNHDA and CDR2 SQIVND (reference sequence). The CDR3 has 15 residues. Trimming cost V 5 bases and J 1 base, with 15 bases left between them.

This sequence joins TRBV19 and TRBJ2-7; D gene unclear. The receptor was isolated from a woman in her forties or fifties with acute COVID-19. Sequencing used PBMCs or T cells enriched from blood (not recorded which). This CDR3 reads CASSVTPHGSYEQYF. DNA for the CDR3: TGTGCCAGTAGTGTAACCCCCCACGGGTCCTACGAGCAGTACTTC.